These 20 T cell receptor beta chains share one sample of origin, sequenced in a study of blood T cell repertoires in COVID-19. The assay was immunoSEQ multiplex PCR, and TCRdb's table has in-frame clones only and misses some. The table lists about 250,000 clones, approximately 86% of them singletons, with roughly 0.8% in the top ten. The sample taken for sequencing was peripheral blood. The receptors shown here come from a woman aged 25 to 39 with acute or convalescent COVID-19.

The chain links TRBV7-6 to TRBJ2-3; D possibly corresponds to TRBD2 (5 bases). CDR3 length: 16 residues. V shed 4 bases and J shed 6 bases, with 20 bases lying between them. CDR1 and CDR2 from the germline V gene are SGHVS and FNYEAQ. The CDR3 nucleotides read TGTGCCAGCAGCTCAAGCCGCCAACGTTTAGCGGATACGCAGTATTTT. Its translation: CASSSSRQRLADTQYF.

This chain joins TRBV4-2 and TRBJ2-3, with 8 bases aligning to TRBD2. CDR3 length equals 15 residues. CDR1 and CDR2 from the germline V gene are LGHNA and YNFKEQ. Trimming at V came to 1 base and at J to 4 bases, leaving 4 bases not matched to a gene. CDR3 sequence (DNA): TGTGCCAGCAGCCAAGCGGGAGGGCGGGCAGATACGCAGTATTTT. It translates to CASSQAGGRADTQYF.

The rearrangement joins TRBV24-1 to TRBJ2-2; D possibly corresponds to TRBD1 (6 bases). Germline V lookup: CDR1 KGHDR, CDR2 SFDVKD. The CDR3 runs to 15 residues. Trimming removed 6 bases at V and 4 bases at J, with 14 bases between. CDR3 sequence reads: CATSTRGSITGELFF. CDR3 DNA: TGTGCCACCAGTACAAGGGGGAGCATCACCGGGGAGCTGTTTTTT.

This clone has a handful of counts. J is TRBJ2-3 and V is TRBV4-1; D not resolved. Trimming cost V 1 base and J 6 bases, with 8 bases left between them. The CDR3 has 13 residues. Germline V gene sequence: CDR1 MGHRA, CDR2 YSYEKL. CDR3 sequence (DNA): TGCGCCAGCAGCCAAGTTCGGTGGGATACGCAGTATTTT. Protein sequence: CASSQVRWDTQYF.

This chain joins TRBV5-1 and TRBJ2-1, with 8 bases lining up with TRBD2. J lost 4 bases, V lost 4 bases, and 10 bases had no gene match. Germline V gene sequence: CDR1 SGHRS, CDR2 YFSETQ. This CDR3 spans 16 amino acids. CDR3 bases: TGCGCCAGCAGCGTTCGAGCGGGGGTACTTTACAATGAGCAGTTCTTC. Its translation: CASSVRAGVLYNEQFF.

The CDR3, as DNA: TGTGCCAGCAGCTCAAGGGGGTTTCAGCCCCAGCATTTT. The encoded protein is CASSSRGFQPQHF. The V gene is TRBV7-2, the J gene TRBJ1-5; D may be TRBD1 (6 bases). V was shortened by 4 bases and J by 6 bases, with 10 bases between the two germline ends. The length of the CDR3 is 13 residues. Germline CDR1 and CDR2: SGHTA and FQGNSA.

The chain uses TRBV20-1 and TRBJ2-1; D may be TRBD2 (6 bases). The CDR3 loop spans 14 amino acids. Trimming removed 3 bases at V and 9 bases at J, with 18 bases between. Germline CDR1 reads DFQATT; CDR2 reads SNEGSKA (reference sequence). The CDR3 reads CSASLLAQRSEQFF. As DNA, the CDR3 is TGCAGTGCTAGTTTACTAGCCCAACGCAGTGAGCAGTTCTTC.

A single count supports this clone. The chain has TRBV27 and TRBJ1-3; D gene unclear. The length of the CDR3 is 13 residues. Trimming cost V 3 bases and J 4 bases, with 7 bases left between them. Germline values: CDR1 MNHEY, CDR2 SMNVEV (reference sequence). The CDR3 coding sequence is TGTGCCAGCAGTTTCGCAGCGGGAAACACCATATATTTT. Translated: CASSFAAGNTIYF.

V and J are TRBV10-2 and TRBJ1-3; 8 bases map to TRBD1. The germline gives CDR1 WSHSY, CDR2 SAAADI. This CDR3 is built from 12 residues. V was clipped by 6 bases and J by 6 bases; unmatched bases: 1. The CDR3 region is CASRQGENTIYF. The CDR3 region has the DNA TGCGCCAGCAGACAGGGGGAAAACACCATATATTTT.

DNA of the CDR3: TGTGCCAGCAGCAATACCTTCCTAGGACTACTCAATGAGCAGTTCTTC. This translates into CASSNTFLGLLNEQFF. The chain has TRBV2 and TRBJ2-1, with TRBD2 as a possible D gene (6 bases). CDR1 and CDR2 (germline): SNHLY, FYNNEI. Between the trimmed V and J ends, which lost 6 bases and 6 bases, there was a span of 21 bases. This CDR3 has 16 amino acids.

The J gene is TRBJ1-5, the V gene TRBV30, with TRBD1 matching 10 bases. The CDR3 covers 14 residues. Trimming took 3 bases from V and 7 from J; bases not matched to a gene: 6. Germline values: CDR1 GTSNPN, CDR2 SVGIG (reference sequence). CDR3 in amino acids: CAWSGTGDNQPQHF. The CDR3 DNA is TGTGCCTGGAGCGGGACAGGGGATAACCAGCCCCAGCATTTT. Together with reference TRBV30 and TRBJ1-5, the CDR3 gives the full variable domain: SQTIHQWPATLVQPVGSPLSLECTVEGTSNPNLYWYRQAAGRGLQLLFYSVGIGQISSEVPQNLSASRPQDRQFILSSKKLLLSDSGFYLCAWSGTGDNQPQHFGDGTRLSIL.

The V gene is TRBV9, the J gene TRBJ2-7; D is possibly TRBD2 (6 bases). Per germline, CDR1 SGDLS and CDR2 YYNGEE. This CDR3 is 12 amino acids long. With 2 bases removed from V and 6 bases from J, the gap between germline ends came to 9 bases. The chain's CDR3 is CASSVGGGEQYF. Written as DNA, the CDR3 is TGTGCCAGCAGCGTGGGGGGTGGCGAGCAGTACTTC.

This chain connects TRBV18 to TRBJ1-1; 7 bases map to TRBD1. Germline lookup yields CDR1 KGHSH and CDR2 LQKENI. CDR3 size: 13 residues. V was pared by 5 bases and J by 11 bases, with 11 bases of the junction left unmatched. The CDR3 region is CASSASQGLGAFF. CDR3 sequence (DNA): TGTGCCAGCTCAGCCTCACAGGGGCTAGGGGCTTTCTTT. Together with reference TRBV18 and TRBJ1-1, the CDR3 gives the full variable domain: NAGVMQNPRHLVRRRGQEARLRCSPMKGHSHVYWYRQLPEEGLKFMVYLQKENIIDESGMPKERFSAEFPKEGPSILRIQQVVRGDSAAYFCASSASQGLGAFFGQGTRLTVV.

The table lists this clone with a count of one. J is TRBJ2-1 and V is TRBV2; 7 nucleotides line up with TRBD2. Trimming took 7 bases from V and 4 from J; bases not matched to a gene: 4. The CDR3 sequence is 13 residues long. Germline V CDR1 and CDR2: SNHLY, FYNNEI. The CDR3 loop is CASTSGQYNEQFF. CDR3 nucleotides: TGTGCCAGCACTAGCGGCCAATACAATGAGCAGTTCTTC.

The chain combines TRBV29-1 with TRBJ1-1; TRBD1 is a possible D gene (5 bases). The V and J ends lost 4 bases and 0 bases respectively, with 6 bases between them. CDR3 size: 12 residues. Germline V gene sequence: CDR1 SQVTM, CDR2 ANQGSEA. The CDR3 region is CSVAQVNTEAFF. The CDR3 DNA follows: TGCAGCGTTGCACAGGTGAACACTGAAGCTTTCTTT.

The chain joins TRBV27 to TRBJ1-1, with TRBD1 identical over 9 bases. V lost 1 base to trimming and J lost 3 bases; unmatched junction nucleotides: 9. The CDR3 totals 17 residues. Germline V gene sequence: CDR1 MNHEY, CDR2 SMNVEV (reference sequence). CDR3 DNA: TGTGCCAGCAGTTTATGGAGGGGGACAGGGCTAGACACTGAAGCTTTCTTT. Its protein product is CASSLWRGTGLDTEAFF.

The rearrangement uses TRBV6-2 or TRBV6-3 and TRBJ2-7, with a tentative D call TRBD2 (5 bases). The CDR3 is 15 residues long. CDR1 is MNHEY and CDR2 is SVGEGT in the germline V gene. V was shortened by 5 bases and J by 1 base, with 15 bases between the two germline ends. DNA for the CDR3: TGTGCCAGCAGTACGGACTCAACGCGGTCCTACGAGCAGTACTTC. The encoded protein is CASSTDSTRSYEQYF.

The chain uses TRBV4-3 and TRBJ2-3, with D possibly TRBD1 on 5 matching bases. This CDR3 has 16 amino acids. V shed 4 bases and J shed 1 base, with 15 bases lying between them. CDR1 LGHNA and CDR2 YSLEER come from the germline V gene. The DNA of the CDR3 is TGCGCCAGCAGCCCCAGTCAGGGCTCGGGCACAGATACGCAGTATTTT. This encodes CASSPSQGSGTDTQYF.

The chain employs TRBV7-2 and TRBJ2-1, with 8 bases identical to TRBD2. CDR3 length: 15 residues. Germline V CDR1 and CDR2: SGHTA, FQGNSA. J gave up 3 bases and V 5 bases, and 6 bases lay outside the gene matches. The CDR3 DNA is TGTGCCAGCAGCCCGGTCACTAGCGGCTACAATGAGCAGTTCTTC. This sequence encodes CASSPVTSGYNEQFF. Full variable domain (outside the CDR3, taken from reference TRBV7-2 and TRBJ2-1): GAGVSQSPSNKVTEKGKDVELRCDPISGHTALYWYRQSLGQGLEFLIYFQGNSAPDKSGLPSDRFSAERTGGSVSTLTIQRTQQEDSAVYLCASSPVTSGYNEQFFGPGTRLTVL.

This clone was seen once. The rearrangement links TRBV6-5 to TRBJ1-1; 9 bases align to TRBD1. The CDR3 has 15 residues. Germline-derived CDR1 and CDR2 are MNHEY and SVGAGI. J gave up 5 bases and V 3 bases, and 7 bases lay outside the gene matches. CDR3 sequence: CASSYLGQGGTEAFF. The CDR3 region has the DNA TGTGCCAGCAGTTATCTGGGACAGGGTGGGACTGAAGCTTTCTTT.